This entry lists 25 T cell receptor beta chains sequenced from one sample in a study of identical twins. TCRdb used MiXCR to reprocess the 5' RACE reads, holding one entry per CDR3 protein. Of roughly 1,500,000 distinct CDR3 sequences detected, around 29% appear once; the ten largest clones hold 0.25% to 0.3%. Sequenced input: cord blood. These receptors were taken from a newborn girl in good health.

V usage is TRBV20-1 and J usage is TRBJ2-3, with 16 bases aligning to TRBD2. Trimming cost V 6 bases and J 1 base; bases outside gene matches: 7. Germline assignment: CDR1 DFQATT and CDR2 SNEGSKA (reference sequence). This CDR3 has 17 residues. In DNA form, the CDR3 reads TGCAGTGCCCAGGGACTAGCGGGAGGGCCCGGCACAGATACGCAGTATTTT. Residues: CSAQGLAGGPGTDTQYF.

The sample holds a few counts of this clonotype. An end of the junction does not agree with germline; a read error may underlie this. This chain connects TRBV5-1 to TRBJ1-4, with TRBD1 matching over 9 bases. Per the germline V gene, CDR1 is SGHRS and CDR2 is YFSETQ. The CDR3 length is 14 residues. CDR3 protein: CASSKGQGGEKLFF. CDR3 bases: TGCGCTAGCAGCAAGGGACAGGGCGGGGAAAAACTGTTTTTT.

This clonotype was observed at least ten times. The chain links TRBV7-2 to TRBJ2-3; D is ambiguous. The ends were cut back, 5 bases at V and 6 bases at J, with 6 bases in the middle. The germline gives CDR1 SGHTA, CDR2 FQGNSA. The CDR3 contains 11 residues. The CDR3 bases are TGTGCCAGCAGCCCCGTCGATACGCAGTATTTT. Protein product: CASSPVDTQYF.

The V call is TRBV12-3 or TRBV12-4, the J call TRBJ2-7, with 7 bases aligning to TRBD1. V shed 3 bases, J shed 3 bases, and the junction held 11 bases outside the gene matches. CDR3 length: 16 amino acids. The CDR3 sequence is CASSFRFGQVHYEQYF. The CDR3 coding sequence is TGTGCCAGCAGTTTTCGGTTTGGACAGGTCCACTACGAGCAGTACTTC.

The CDR3 region is CASSTRQGKDYGYTF. CDR3 DNA sequence: TGTGCCAGCAGCACCAGACAGGGGAAGGACTATGGCTACACCTTC. The chain recombines TRBV7-2 with TRBJ1-2; 8 positions match TRBD1. The junction had 8 bases not matched to a gene; V was cut back by 5 bases and J by 3 bases. The CDR3 covers 15 residues. CDR1 and CDR2 (germline): SGHTA, FQGNSA.

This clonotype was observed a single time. CDR3 DNA sequence: TGCAGTGCTAGAAGGATTGTAGGGAGCTCCTATAATTCACCCCTCCACTTT. It encodes CSARRIVGSSYNSPLHF. The gene calls are TRBV20-1 and TRBJ1-6, with D hard to call. The CDR3 loop spans 17 amino acids. The germline CDR1 and CDR2 sequences are DFQATT and SNEGSKA (reference sequence). Trimming removed 2 bases from V and 0 bases from J, with 14 bases in between.

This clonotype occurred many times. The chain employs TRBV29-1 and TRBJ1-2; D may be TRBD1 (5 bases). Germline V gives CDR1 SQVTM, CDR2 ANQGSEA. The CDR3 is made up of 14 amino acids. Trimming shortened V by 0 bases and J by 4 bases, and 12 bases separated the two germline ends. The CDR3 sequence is CSVEDGGLGYGYTF. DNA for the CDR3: TGCAGCGTTGAAGATGGGGGTCTGGGCTATGGCTACACCTTC.

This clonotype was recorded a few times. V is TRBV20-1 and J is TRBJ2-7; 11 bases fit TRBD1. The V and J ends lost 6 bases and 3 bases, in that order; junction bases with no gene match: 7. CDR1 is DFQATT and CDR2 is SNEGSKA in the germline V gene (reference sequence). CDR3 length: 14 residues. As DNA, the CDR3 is TGCAGTGCCCCCCGGGACAGGGGGAACTACGAGCAGTACTTC. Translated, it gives CSAPRDRGNYEQYF.

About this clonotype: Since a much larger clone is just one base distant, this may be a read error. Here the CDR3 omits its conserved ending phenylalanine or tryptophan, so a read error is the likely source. The CDR3 protein is CASSFRRVLPIAKNIQYV. The CDR3 DNA reads as TGTGCCAGCAGTTTTCGCAGGGTGCTCCCTATAGCCAAAAACATTCAGTACGTC. The chain employs TRBV27 and TRBJ2-4, with D possibly matching TRBD1 (5 bases). In germline, CDR1 is MNHEY, CDR2 SMNVEV (reference sequence). V was clipped by 3 bases and J by 0 bases, with 18 bases between them. The CDR3 extends over 18 amino acids.

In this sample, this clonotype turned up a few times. Here the CDR3 DNA reads TGTGCCATCAGTGAAATGATAGTAGGACCCTACGAGCAGTACTTC. Encoded protein: CAISEMIVGPYEQYF. The gene calls are TRBV10-3 and TRBJ2-7, with D uncertain. V lost 3 bases to trimming and J lost 2 bases, with 14 bases between them. This CDR3 spans 15 amino acids. The V gene's germline CDR1 is ENHRY and CDR2 SYGVKD.

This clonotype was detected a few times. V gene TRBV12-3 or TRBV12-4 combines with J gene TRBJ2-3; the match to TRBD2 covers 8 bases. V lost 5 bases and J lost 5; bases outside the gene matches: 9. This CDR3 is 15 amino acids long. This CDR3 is CASSINGRAKDTQYF. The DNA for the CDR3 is TGTGCCAGCAGTATCAACGGGAGGGCAAAAGATACGCAGTATTTT.

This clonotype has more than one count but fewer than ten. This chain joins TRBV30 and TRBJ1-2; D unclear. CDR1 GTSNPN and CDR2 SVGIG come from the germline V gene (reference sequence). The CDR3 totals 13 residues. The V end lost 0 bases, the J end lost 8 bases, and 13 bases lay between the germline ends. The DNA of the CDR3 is TGTGCCTGGAGTGTATCGACGCCCTGGGGCTACACCTTC. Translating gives CAWSVSTPWGYTF.

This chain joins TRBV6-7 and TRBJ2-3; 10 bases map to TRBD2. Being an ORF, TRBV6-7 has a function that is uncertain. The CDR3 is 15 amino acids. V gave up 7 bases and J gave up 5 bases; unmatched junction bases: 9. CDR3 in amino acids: CASIYGSGGIDTQYF. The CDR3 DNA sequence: TGTGCCAGCATTTATGGTAGCGGGGGGATAGATACGCAGTATTTT.

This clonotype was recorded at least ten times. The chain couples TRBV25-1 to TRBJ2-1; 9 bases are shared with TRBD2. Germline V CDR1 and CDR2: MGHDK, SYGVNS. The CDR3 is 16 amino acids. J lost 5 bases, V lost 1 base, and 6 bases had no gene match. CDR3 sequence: CASSEFETSGNNEQFF. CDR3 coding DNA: TGTGCCAGCAGTGAATTTGAGACTAGCGGCAACAATGAGCAGTTCTTC.

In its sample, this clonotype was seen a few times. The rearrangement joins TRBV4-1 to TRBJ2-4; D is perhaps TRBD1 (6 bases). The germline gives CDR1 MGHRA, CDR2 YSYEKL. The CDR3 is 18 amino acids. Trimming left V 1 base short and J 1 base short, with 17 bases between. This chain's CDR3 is CASSQGAHTGYAKNIQYF. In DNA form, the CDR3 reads TGCGCCAGCAGCCAAGGGGCCCATACAGGGTATGCCAAAAACATTCAGTACTTC.

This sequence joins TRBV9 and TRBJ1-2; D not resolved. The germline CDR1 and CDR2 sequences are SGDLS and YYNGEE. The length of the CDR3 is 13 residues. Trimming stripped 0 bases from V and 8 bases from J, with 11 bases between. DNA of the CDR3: TGTGCCAGCAGCGTAGGAGCCTCTGCGGGCTACACCTTC. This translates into CASSVGASAGYTF. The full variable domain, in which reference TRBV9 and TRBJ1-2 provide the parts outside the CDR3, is DSGVTQTPKHLITATGQRVTLRCSPRSGDLSVYWYQQSLDQGLQFLIQYYNGEERAKGNILERFSAQQFPDLHSELNLSSLELGDSALYFCASSVGASAGYTFGSGTRLTVV.

As DNA, the CDR3 is TGCAGCGTTGAGGAGGGACAGAGGTACTCTGGGGCCAACGTCCTGACTTTC. This sequence encodes CSVEEGQRYSGANVLTF. The chain recombines TRBV29-1 with TRBJ2-6; tentative D call: TRBD1 (7 bases). CDR1 and CDR2 (germline): SQVTM, ANQGSEA. Between the trimmed V and J ends, which lost 3 bases and 0 bases, there was a span of 15 bases. The CDR3 has 17 residues. Full variable domain (missing parts from reference TRBV29-1 and TRBJ2-6): SAVISQKPSRDICQRGTSLTIQCQVDSQVTMMFWYRQQPGQSLTLIATANQGSEATYESGFVIDKFPISRPNLTFSTLTVSNMSPEDSSIYLCSVEEGQRYSGANVLTFGAGSRLTVL.

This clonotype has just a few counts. CDR3 sequence reads: CSVEDRREYGTDTQYF. CDR3 nucleotide sequence: TGCAGCGTTGAAGATCGGCGGGAGTACGGGACAGATACGCAGTATTTT. V is TRBV29-1 and J is TRBJ2-3; TRBD2 matches 7 bases. This CDR3 is 16 amino acids long. Trimming cost V 0 bases and J 3 bases; bases outside gene matches: 9. Looked up from germline, CDR1 is SQVTM and CDR2 is ANQGSEA.

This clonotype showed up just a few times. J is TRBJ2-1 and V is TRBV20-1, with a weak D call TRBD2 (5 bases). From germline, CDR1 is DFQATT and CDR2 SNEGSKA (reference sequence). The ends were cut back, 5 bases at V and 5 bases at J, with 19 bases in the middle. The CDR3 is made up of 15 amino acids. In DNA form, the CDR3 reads TGCAGTGCTCCGCGGGCCCTACTGGAGGACAATGAGCAGTTCTTC. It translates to CSAPRALLEDNEQFF.

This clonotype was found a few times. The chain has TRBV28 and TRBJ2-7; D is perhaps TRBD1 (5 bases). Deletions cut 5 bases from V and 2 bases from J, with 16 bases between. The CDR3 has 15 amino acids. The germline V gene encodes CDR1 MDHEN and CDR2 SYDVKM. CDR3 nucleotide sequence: TGTGCCAGCAGTAATAACCTCGGCAGGGCCTACGAGCAGTACTTC. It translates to CASSNNLGRAYEQYF.

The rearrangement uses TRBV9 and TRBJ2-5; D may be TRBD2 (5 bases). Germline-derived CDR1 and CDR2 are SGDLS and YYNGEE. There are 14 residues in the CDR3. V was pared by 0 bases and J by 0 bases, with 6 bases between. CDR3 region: CASSVGLNQETQYF. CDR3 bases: TGTGCCAGCAGCGTAGGACTAAACCAAGAGACCCAGTACTTC.

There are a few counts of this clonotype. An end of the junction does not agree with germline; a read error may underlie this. The CDR3 DNA is TGTGCCAGCAGCTTAGGGGGGGACCTCTATGGCTACACCTTC. Translation: CASSLGGDLYGYTF. The chain has TRBV12-3 or TRBV12-4 and TRBJ1-2, with a possible D match to TRBD1 (6 bases). The CDR3 totals 14 residues.

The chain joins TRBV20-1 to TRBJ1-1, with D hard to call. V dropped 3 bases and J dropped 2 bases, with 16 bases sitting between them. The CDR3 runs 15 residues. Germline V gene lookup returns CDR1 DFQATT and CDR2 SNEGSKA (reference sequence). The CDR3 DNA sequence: TGCAGTGCTAGCCCGAGGAGGGCAGCTAACACTGAAGCTTTCTTT. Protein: CSASPRRAANTEAFF.

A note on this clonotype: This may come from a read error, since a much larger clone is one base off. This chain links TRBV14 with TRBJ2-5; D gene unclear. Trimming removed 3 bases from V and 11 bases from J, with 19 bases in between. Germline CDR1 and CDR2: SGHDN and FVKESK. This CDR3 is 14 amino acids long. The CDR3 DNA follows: TGTGCCAGCAGCCATACCAGACGAAGCAATGAGCAGTACTTC. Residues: CASSHTRRSNEQYF.

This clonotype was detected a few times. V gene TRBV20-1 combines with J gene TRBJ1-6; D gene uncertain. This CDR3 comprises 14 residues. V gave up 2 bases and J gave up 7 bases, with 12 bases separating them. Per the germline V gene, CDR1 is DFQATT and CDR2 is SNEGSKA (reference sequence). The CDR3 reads CSARPGSDNSPLHF. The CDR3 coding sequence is TGCAGTGCTAGACCGGGCAGCGACAATTCACCCCTCCACTTT.